A single sample gave rise to the 26 T cell receptor beta chains below, sequenced in a study of CD8+CD57+ T cells in acquired aplastic anemia. Profiles of TCR beta VDJ and CDR3 were generated from a genomic DNA template. TCRdb fed the reads into MiXCR, producing one record per CDR3 protein. The data hold 150,000 or so distinct CDR3 sequences, with roughly 50% observed a single time. Sequenced patients had shown CD8+CD57+ cell expansion by flow cytometry. Sequencing used sorted CD4+, CD8+, or CD8+CD57+ T cells (not recorded which) from PBMCs. These receptors were collected from a human donor with aplastic anemia.

The chain links TRBV19 to TRBJ1-6; TRBD1 might be the D (6 bases). The CDR3 is 16 amino acids. V was trimmed by 6 bases and J by 6 bases, leaving 18 bases between them. The germline V gene has CDR1 LNHDA and CDR2 SQIVND (reference sequence). Here the CDR3 DNA reads TGTGCCAGTAGGAGCGGGACAAGGGTTTTTAATTCACCCCTCCACTTT. This encodes CASRSGTRVFNSPLHF.

The rearrangement links TRBV7-3 to TRBJ2-7; 7 positions match TRBD2. CDR3 length: 15 amino acids. The V and J ends lost 1 base and 2 bases, in that order; junction bases with no gene match: 5. Germline values: CDR1 SGHTA, CDR2 FQGTGA. This CDR3 reads CASSLMAGAPYEQYF. The CDR3, as DNA: TGTGCCAGCAGCTTAATGGCGGGAGCCCCCTACGAGCAGTACTTC. The full variable domain, in which reference TRBV7-3 and TRBJ2-7 provide the parts outside the CDR3, is GAGVSQTPSNKVTEKGKYVELRCDPISGHTALYWYRQSLGQGPEFLIYFQGTGAADDSGLPNDRFFAVRPEGSVSTLKIQRTERGDSAVYLCASSLMAGAPYEQYFGPGTRLTVT.

This chain connects TRBV20-1 to TRBJ1-2; D remains ambiguous. CDR1 is DFQATT and CDR2 is SNEGSKA in the germline V gene (reference sequence). The V gene lost 0 bases and the J gene lost 1 base, with 9 bases spanning the gap. This CDR3 has 14 residues. CDR3 amino acids: CSARDLSDNYGYTF. CDR3 sequence (DNA): TGCAGTGCTAGAGATCTTTCAGATAACTATGGCTACACCTTC.

This clonotype was seen ten or more times. The gene calls are TRBV5-1 and TRBJ1-3, with TRBD1 as a possible D gene (5 bases). The V end was cut by 4 bases, the J end by 8 bases, with 16 bases between. The germline CDR1 and CDR2 sequences are SGHRS and YFSETQ. This CDR3 is 14 amino acids long. The CDR3 is CASSLDSDLDTIYF. The CDR3 bases are TGCGCCAGCAGCCTCGACAGTGATCTGGACACCATATATTTT.

There are many counts of this clonotype. The chain uses TRBV9 and TRBJ1-5; unclear D gene. The CDR3 is made up of 15 amino acids. Trimming cost V 4 bases and J 0 bases, with 11 bases left between them. Germline CDR1 SGDLS, CDR2 YYNGEE. The CDR3 coding sequence is TGTGCCAGCAGCCCCCACGGGTCTAGCAATCAGCCCCAGCATTTT. This codes for CASSPHGSSNQPQHF.

This clonotype came up many times. J is TRBJ2-7 and V is TRBV11-3, with a tentative D call TRBD2 (6 bases). Germline V lookup: CDR1 SGHNT, CDR2 YENEEA. CDR3 size: 15 residues. V was shortened by 0 bases and J by 2 bases, with 11 bases between the two germline ends. For the CDR3, the DNA is TGTGCCAGCAGCTTAGATCCTAGCGCTACCTACGAGCAGTACTTC. This sequence encodes CASSLDPSATYEQYF.

Many counts were recorded for this clonotype. CDR3 region: CASSLGGRYVDEQYF. The CDR3 DNA sequence: TGCGCCAGCAGCTTGGGAGGCAGGTACGTCGACGAGCAGTACTTC. The chain links TRBV5-1 to TRBJ2-7; D is ambiguous. This CDR3 region has 15 residues. CDR1 is SGHRS and CDR2 is YFSETQ in the germline V gene. V dropped 0 bases and J dropped 5 bases, with 15 bases sitting between them.

This clonotype was observed many times. The chain employs TRBV2 and TRBJ1-5; TRBD1 aligns across 9 bases. Germline CDR1 reads SNHLY; CDR2 reads FYNNEI. The CDR3 contains 15 residues. V shed 7 bases and J 1 base; nucleotides not matched to a gene: 5. CDR3 nucleotides: TGTGCCAGCACTAGACAGGGGGGCAGCAATCAGCCCCAGCATTTT. This translates into CASTRQGGSNQPQHF.

This clonotype was observed many times. The J gene is TRBJ2-1, the V gene TRBV19; TRBD2 matches at 9 bases. The trim removed 7 bases at V and 6 bases at J, leaving 22 bases unmatched. CDR1 is LNHDA and CDR2 is SQIVND in the germline V gene (reference sequence). This CDR3 is 19 amino acids long. The CDR3 DNA reads TGTGCCAGTACCGACCTCGACCTCCCTTTTAGCGGGAGTCCCAATGAGCAGTTCTTC. This encodes CASTDLDLPFSGSPNEQFF.

This clonotype has just a few counts. CDR3 residues: CATSDSARETQYF. The DNA for the CDR3 is TGTGCCACCAGTGATTCGGCGAGGGAGACCCAGTACTTC. The chain carries TRBV24-1 and TRBJ2-5; D ambiguous. Germline V gives CDR1 KGHDR, CDR2 SFDVKD. V was trimmed by 2 bases and J by 5 bases, leaving 8 bases between them. This CDR3 is built from 13 residues.

At least ten counts were recorded for this clonotype. This rearrangement joins TRBV28 to TRBJ1-5; a weak D match, TRBD1 (5 bases). CDR3 length: 14 residues. Trimming pared 10 bases from V and 2 bases from J, leaving 15 bases between. In germline, CDR1 is MDHEN, CDR2 SYDVKM. CDR3 amino acids: CAIGRDGGNQPQHF. The DNA for the CDR3 is TGTGCCATCGGTCGGGACGGGGGCAATCAGCCCCAGCATTTT.

This clonotype was counted once. Given a much more abundant clone one base away, this may be a read error. CDR3 sequence (DNA): TGTGCCAGCAACTCGCCCCCTAGCGGGGGTTTGGTCACAGATACGCAGTATTTT. Translated, it gives CASNSPPSGGLVTDTQYF. V usage is TRBV5-2 and J usage is TRBJ2-3; the tabulated D call, TRBD1, remains unverified against the DNA. TRBV5-2 is a pseudogene. The length of the CDR3 is 18 residues.

The CDR3 DNA reads TGCAGCGATTGGGACAGGGGCGACACTGAAGCTTTCTTT. Its translation is CSDWDRGDTEAFF. This chain joins TRBV29-1 and TRBJ1-1; TRBD1 matches 10 bases. J gave up 3 bases and V 7 bases, and 5 bases lay outside the gene matches. This CDR3 has 13 residues. The germline V gene has CDR1 SQVTM and CDR2 ANQGSEA.

The chain combines TRBV28 with TRBJ2-2; 10 positions agree with TRBD2. This CDR3 comprises 16 residues. V shed 5 bases, J shed 2 bases, and the junction held 5 bases outside the gene matches. Germline CDR1 MDHEN, CDR2 SYDVKM. CDR3 residues: CASSLRTSGNTGELFF. CDR3 sequence (DNA): TGTGCCAGCAGTCTTCGGACTAGCGGTAACACCGGGGAGCTGTTTTTT.

The rearrangement uses TRBV5-6 and TRBJ2-7; TRBD1 might be the D (6 bases). V lost 0 bases, J lost 2 bases, and 12 bases lay in between. The germline gives CDR1 SGHDT, CDR2 YYEEEE. The CDR3 runs 15 residues. The CDR3 bases are TGTGCCAGCAGCTTGGTCACAGGGTCCCCCTACGAGCAGTACTTC. The encoded protein is CASSLVTGSPYEQYF.

V gene TRBV10-1 combines with J gene TRBJ2-3; 8 nucleotides line up with TRBD1. The CDR3 is 13 amino acids. Per germline, CDR1 WNHNN and CDR2 SYGVQD (reference sequence). V lost 7 bases, J lost 5 bases, and 5 bases stayed unmatched. CDR3 nucleotide sequence: TGCGCCAGCAAACAGGGGGTGGGAGATACGCAGTATTTT. Residues: CASKQGVGDTQYF.

This chain connects TRBV2 to TRBJ1-1, with TRBD1 as a possible D gene (5 bases). V lost 6 bases, J lost 1 base, and 9 bases lay in between. In germline, CDR1 is SNHLY, CDR2 FYNNEI. This CDR3 has 13 residues. CDR3 sequence: CASRTDRNTEAFF. The CDR3 DNA reads TGTGCCAGCAGAACCGACAGGAACACTGAAGCTTTCTTT.

A remark on this clonotype: It may be a read error: a sequence one base away is much more abundant. The chain uses TRBV6-1 and TRBJ1-2; TRBD1 might be the D (5 bases). Looked up from germline, CDR1 is MNHNS and CDR2 is SASEGT. The CDR3 contains 14 residues. The V end was cut by 2 bases, the J end by 9 bases, with 16 bases between. CDR3 sequence (DNA): TGTGCCAGCAGTGAAAGGCAGGGTGACGGGAGCTACACCTTC. Its protein product is CASSERQGDGSYTF.

This clonotype has only a few counts. The rearrangement uses TRBV7-9 and TRBJ1-6, with 7 bases lining up with TRBD1. V was clipped by 3 bases and J by 8 bases; unmatched bases: 4. Looked up from germline, CDR1 is SEHNR and CDR2 is FQNEAQ (reference sequence). The CDR3 runs to 14 residues. The CDR3 region has the DNA TGTGCCAGCAGCTTGGACAGGACAGATTCACCCCTCCACTTT. It translates to CASSLDRTDSPLHF.

This clonotype was seen ten or more times. The CDR3 nucleotides are TGTGCCAGCAGCCCCCAGATCGACAGGGCGTTCACAGATACGCAGTATTTT. This gives the protein CASSPQIDRAFTDTQYF. The chain recombines TRBV16 with TRBJ2-3, with 7 bases lining up with TRBD1. Per germline, CDR1 KGHSY and CDR2 FQNENV. CDR3 length: 17 residues. Trimming at V came to 4 bases and at J to 2 bases, leaving 12 bases not matched to a gene.

This clonotype was seen ten or more times. This chain connects TRBV9 to TRBJ2-6; tentatively, D is TRBD1 (5 bases). The CDR3 has 15 residues. CDR1 is SGDLS and CDR2 is YYNGEE in the germline V gene. V lost 0 bases, J lost 2 bases, and 6 bases lay in between. This CDR3 reads CASSVEGAGANVLTF. The CDR3, as DNA: TGTGCCAGCAGCGTAGAAGGGGCTGGGGCCAACGTCCTGACTTTC.

At least ten counts were recorded for this clonotype. V is TRBV25-1 and J is TRBJ2-5, with 8 nucleotides matching TRBD1. CDR1 is MGHDK and CDR2 is SYGVNS in the germline V gene. V shed 5 bases, J shed 3 bases, and the junction held 8 bases outside the gene matches. CDR3 length equals 15 residues. This CDR3 is CASSSPRTGKETQYF. CDR3 coding DNA: TGTGCCAGCAGTTCGCCGCGGACAGGGAAAGAGACCCAGTACTTC.

This clonotype has a count of ten or more. The chain links TRBV7-8 to TRBJ2-7, with D hard to call. Trimming took 4 bases from V and 2 from J, leaving 9 bases between them. Germline CDR1 and CDR2: SGHVS and FQNEAQ. The CDR3 extends over 13 amino acids. The CDR3: CASSSDPTYEQYF. The CDR3 coding sequence is TGTGCCAGCAGCTCCGACCCCACCTACGAGCAGTACTTC. The complete variable domain, with remaining parts taken from reference TRBV7-8 and TRBJ2-7, reads GAGVSQSPRYKVAKRGQDVALRCDPISGHVSLFWYQQALGQGPEFLTYFQNEAQLDKSGLPSDRFFAERPEGSVSTLKIQRTQQEDSAVYLCASSSDPTYEQYFGPGTRLTVT.

This clonotype was counted ten times or more. J is TRBJ2-7 and V is TRBV4-1; D is perhaps TRBD1 or TRBD2 (6 bases each). This CDR3 region has 15 residues. From germline, CDR1 is MGHRA and CDR2 YSYEKL. V was trimmed by 0 bases and J by 0 bases, leaving 9 bases between them. The CDR3 spells CASSQDRGPSYEQYF. The CDR3 DNA reads TGCGCCAGCAGCCAAGATCGGGGGCCCTCCTACGAGCAGTACTTC.

This clonotype was observed many times. The chain combines TRBV10-3 with TRBJ2-7, with D possibly TRBD2 on 6 matching bases. The CDR3 length is 13 residues. Germline CDR1 ENHRY, CDR2 SYGVKD. Trimming stripped 4 bases from V and 1 base from J, with 8 bases between. Here the CDR3 DNA reads TGTGCCATCAGTGGGGACTTATCCTACGAGCAGTACTTC. As protein: CAISGDLSYEQYF.

The chain couples TRBV9 to TRBJ2-5; D perhaps matches TRBD1 (6 bases). V was trimmed by 4 bases and J by 5 bases, leaving 21 bases between them. This CDR3 is 16 amino acids long. The germline CDR1 and CDR2 sequences are SGDLS and YYNGEE. For the CDR3, the DNA is TGTGCCAGCAGCACTGGACAGCGCCCAGTTGGGGAGACCCAGTACTTC. Its protein product is CASSTGQRPVGETQYF.